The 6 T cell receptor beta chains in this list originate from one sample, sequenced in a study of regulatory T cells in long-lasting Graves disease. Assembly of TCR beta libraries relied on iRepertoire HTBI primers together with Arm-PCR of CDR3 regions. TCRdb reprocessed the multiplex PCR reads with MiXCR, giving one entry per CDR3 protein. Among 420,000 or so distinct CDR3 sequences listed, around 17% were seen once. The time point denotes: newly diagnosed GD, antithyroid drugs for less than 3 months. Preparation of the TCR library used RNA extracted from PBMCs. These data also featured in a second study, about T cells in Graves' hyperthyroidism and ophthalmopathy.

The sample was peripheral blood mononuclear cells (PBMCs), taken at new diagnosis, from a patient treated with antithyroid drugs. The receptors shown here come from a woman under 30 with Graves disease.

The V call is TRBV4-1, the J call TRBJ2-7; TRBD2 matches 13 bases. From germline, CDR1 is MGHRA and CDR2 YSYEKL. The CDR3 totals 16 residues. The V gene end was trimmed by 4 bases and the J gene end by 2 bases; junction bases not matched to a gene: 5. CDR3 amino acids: CASSPIGTSGTYEQYF. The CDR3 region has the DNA TGCGCCAGCAGCCCTATAGGGACTAGCGGGACCTACGAGCAGTACTTC.

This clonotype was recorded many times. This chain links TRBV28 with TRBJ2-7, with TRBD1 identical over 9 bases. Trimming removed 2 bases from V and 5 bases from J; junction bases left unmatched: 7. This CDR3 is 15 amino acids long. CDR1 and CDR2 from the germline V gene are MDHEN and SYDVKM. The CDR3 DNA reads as TGTGCCAGCAGTTTAGGTGGGACAGGGCCGCACGAGCAGTACTTC. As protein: CASSLGGTGPHEQYF.

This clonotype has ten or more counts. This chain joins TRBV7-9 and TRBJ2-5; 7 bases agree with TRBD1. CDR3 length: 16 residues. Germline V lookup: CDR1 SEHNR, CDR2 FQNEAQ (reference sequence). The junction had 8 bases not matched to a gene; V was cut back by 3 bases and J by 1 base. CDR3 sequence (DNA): TGTGCCAGCAGCTTCCCCCTGACAGGGCCCCAAGAGACCCAGTACTTC. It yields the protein CASSFPLTGPQETQYF.

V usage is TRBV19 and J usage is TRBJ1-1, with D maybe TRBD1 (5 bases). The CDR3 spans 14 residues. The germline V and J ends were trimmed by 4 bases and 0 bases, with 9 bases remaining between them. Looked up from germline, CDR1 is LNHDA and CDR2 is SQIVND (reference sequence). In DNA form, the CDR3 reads TGTGCCAGTAGTAAACGGGGGGTGAACACTGAAGCTTTCTTT. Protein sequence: CASSKRGVNTEAFF.

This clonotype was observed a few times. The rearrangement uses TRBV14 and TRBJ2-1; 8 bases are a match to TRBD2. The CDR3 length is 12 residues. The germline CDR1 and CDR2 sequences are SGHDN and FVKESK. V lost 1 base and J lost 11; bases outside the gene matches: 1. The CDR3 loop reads CASSQVSGKQFF. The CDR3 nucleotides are TGTGCCAGCAGCCAAGTTAGCGGGAAGCAGTTCTTC.

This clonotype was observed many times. The CDR3 reads CASTQKGGSGTDTQYF. CDR3 bases: TGTGCCAGCACTCAAAAGGGTGGGAGTGGCACAGATACGCAGTATTTT. The rearrangement joins TRBV27 to TRBJ2-3; maybe TRBD2 (5 bases). The V gene lost 7 bases and the J gene lost 1 base, with 18 bases spanning the gap. The CDR3 extends over 16 amino acids. The germline gives CDR1 MNHEY, CDR2 SMNVEV (reference sequence).